This T cell receptor (beta chain) was documented in a study of beta chain features in type 1 diabetes (dated by TCRdb to about 2018). For context, the study as a whole: Mean age, gender distribution, total cell number and subset yield did not differ between patients and healthy donors. Across all samples, roughly 110,000,000 sorted cells were examined, and cell number per subset correlated strongly with RNA yield. Regulatory and stem cell-like memory subsets were obtained from only 8 patients and roughly eight healthy donors, while naive and central memory subsets were obtained from all 30 or so donors. The study compared TCRB repertoires of sorted circulating CD4+ T cell subsets between recently diagnosed type 1 diabetes patients and matched healthy donors. Overall study results and their limits: Sequencing cDNA rather than genomic DNA could over-represent highly expressing activated cells, although activation and CD3 levels did not differ between groups. Type 1 diabetes patients showed a moderate but significant shortening of TCRB CDR3 length in all four CD4+ subsets. Because small numbers of individuals were included in the HLA sub-analyses, any influence of HLA type on TCRB rearrangement was left unresolved. PCR may preferentially amplify shorter templates, but because patient and control samples were amplified and corrected together, any resulting skew would affect both groups equally. Naive, central memory and regulatory TCRB repertoires appeared more similar among patients than among healthy donors. Patients with type 1 diabetes made fewer insertions and deleted more nucleotides at VDJ recombination sites, implying thymic rearrangement abnormalities.

Comment on this clone: Its specific antigen is unknown. No base qualities exist here, and no much larger clone lies one base off it.

Each donor gave one peripheral blood draw, roughly 120 mL on average, collected into heparinised tubes. A BD FACSAria II was used to sort naive, central memory, regulatory and stem cell-like memory CD4+ T cells with a panel that included CD45RO, CCR7, CD25, CD127, CD95 and CD27. Purity was above 95% for every sorted population. PBMCs were isolated immediately by Lymphoprep density gradient centrifugation and stained directly without culture. So that batch effects would be minimized, each experiment stained and sorted samples in pairs, pairing one healthy donor with one patient. The germline V gene sets CDR1 to MGHDK and CDR2 to SYGVNS. The trim is 3 bases for V and 6 bases for J, with a gap of 14 bases between the germline ends. The CDR3 has 15 amino acids, counting the end cysteine and phenylalanine. Solely the CDR3 DNA is kept, with 45 bases framed from the first base. The High Capacity cDNA Reverse Transcription Kit was used to reverse transcribe all of the isolated RNA, meaning that expressed TCRB transcripts were what got sequenced. Deep immunoSEQ sequencing was applied to naive, central memory and regulatory T cell samples, giving an average of roughly 3.3 million total reads per sample. After sorted cells were lysed in RLT buffer, RNA was extracted with DNase-treated RNeasy Micro or Mini kits, with the choice depending on cell number. To prevent cross-contamination, each cell subset was processed individually, whereas patient and healthy donor samples were processed jointly. Using the immunoSEQ multiplex PCR, TCRB sequences were amplified from cDNA into 87-bp fragments spanning the CDR3 region. Amplicons were sequenced on the Illumina HiSeq platform. In the paper's pipeline: PCR bias was computationally corrected using synthetic template baselines, reads within Hamming distance 2 were collapsed, and singletons that could not be merged were discarded. Reads were aligned against IMGT so that V, D and J genes, CDR3 length and insertions or deletions at six rearrangement sites could be assigned. Clonotype counts were normalized to sorted cell number within each subset before computing true diversity and Gini coefficients with the tcR R package. Repertoire sharing was quantified using the overlap coefficient calculated on TCRB nucleotide sequences. The clones in this table, taken by TCRdb from immuneACCESS, are in-frame only. Not every clone is retained; where verified, under half of the shortfall comes from an unresolved V gene, and the cause of the rest is unknown. V and J calls and clone size are as listed in that table; D and trimming were resolved from the DNA. Counted in this sample were more than 300,000 clones; 8% to 10% of them appeared once. Jointly, the top ten make up approximately 0.55% of the sample.

This TCR came from a young man with type 1 diabetes. Sequenced material: central memory CD4+ T cells from blood. Recombination joined TRBV25-1 with TRBJ1-4, and TRBD1 may be the D gene, going by 6 matching bases. The CDR3 here reads CASSDPTRGHEKLFF. In nucleotides, the sequence is TGTGCCAGCAGTGACCCTACCCGGGGGCATGAAAAACTGTTTTTT.